These T cell receptor beta chains were read from a single sample in a study of blood T cell repertoires in COVID-19. The protocol was immunoSEQ multiplex PCR, while the TCRdb copy is restricted to in-frame clones and leaves out a portion. The table shows fewer than 200,000 clones, with about 85% occurring only once. Sequencing was carried out using peripheral blood. Receptors originate from a man in his sixties who had recovered from COVID-19. Each CDR3 is given with its conserved first and last residue. Each record gives: CDR3 length, J gene, V gene, D gene, clone size, CDR3 DNA, CDR3 protein. D genes are given only for firm matches. Where a row states a size, it is once, few, many or the class of an expanded clone; other rows omit it.

>16|TRBJ2-2|TRBV19|TRBD2|.
TGTGCCAGTAGCGCTACTTGGGGGGGAAACACCGGGGAGCTGTTTTTT
CASSATWGGNTGELFF
>15|TRBJ1-5|TRBV3-1/TRBV3-2|.|.
TGTGCCAGCAGCCAAGTGGCGGGGGTGGGACAGCCCCAGCATTTT
CASSQVAGVGQPQHF
>16|TRBJ1-2|TRBV29-1|.|.
TGCAGCGTTGAAGTTGGGCGGGGGGGAGCTAACTATGGCTACACCTTC
CSVEVGRGGANYGYTF
>16|TRBJ2-7|TRBV4-1|TRBD1|few
TGCGCCAGCAGCCAGTCGACAGGGGGCCTATCCTACGAGCAGTACTTC
CASSQSTGGLSYEQYF
>15|TRBJ1-2|TRBV4-2|TRBD1|.
TGTGCCAGCAGCCAAGGCCGGACAGGGAACTATGGCTACACCTTC
CASSQGRTGNYGYTF
>18|TRBJ2-3|TRBV27|TRBD2|few
TGTGCCAGCAGTTTAGGGGCAGGGGGACTAGCGGGGGGAGATACGCAGTATTTT
CASSLGAGGLAGGDTQYF
>18|TRBJ2-7|TRBV9|TRBD2|.
TGTGCCAGCAGCGTTGACGGGACTAGCGGAGGTTCCGCCTACGAGCAGTACTTC
CASSVDGTSGGSAYEQYF
>12|TRBJ1-2|TRBV29-1|.|.
TGCAGCGCCGGGGGGCGGGATTTTGGCTACACCTTC
CSAGGRDFGYTF
>14|TRBJ2-5|TRBV5-1|TRBD1|.
TGCGCCAGCAGCCTCGGGACAGTAAAAGAGACCCAGTACTTC
CASSLGTVKETQYF
>17|TRBJ2-7|TRBV7-8|TRBD1|.
TGTGCCAGCAGCTTCACGGTAATTCGGGACAGGGTCTACGAGCAGTACTTC
CASSFTVIRDRVYEQYF
>14|TRBJ1-5|TRBV7-3|TRBD1|few
TGTGCCAGCAGCTTAGACAGGGTTGATCAGCCCCAGCATTTT
CASSLDRVDQPQHF
>15|TRBJ2-5|TRBV3-1/TRBV3-2|TRBD2|.
TGTGCCAGCAGCCAAGCGGGGGGGCCTGGGGAGACCCAGTACTTC
CASSQAGGPGETQYF
>14|TRBJ2-3|TRBV6-2/TRBV6-3|.|few
TGTGCCAGCAGTGACACTTCTAGCACAGATACGCAGTATTTT
CASSDTSSTDTQYF
>15|TRBJ2-2|TRBV7-9|.|.
TGTGCCAGCAACCTCCTTAGCCGCCCCACCGGGGAGCTGTTTTTT
CASNLLSRPTGELFF
>17|TRBJ1-3|TRBV7-6|TRBD1|.
TGTGCCAGCAGCTTATTGGGACAGGGGAAATCTGGAAACACCATATATTTT
CASSLLGQGKSGNTIYF
>15|TRBJ2-5|TRBV7-9|TRBD2|.
TGTGCCAGCAGCTTACTCGGGGGGGCCTTAGAGACCCAGTACTTC
CASSLLGGALETQYF
>12|TRBJ1-5|TRBV29-1|.|.
TGCAGCGCCGGACAAGCTAATCAGCCCCAGCATTTT
CSAGQANQPQHF
>13|TRBJ1-2|TRBV2|.|.
TGTGCCAGCAGGCAGGTTCAATCCTATGGCTACACCTTC
CASRQVQSYGYTF
>16|TRBJ2-5|TRBV9|TRBD1|.
TGTGCCAGCAGCGGAGCCGGGACAGGGGCGTCCGAGACCCAGTACTTC
CASSGAGTGASETQYF
>15|TRBJ2-1|TRBV29-1|.|.
TGCAGCGGTGGGGTAGCGGCGAGCTCCTACAATGAGCAGTTCTTC
CSGGVAASSYNEQFF